A selection of T cell receptor beta chains follows, all from one sample in a study of PD-1 blockade in classical Hodgkin lymphoma. Clones were read by immunoSEQ multiplex PCR, and TCRdb kept only the in-frame ones, dropping some. The table has about 35,000 clones, around nine tenths seen once; the top ten hold 0.2% to 0.3%. This sample comprised CD4+ T cells from blood, obtained at baseline. The receptor source for this set is a human donor with classical Hodgkin lymphoma. Each CDR3 is given with its conserved first and last residue.

j_call v_call cdr3_length cdr3_aa
TRBJ2-1 TRBV14 13 CASSQDFLGEQFF
TRBJ2-7 TRBV5-1 15 CASTRMGTGSYEQYF
TRBJ2-7 TRBV18 16 CASSPSAGGAGIEQYF
TRBJ2-2 TRBV7-7 13 CASRFGGTGELFF
TRBJ1-5 TRBV5-5 13 CASSLVGNQPQHF
TRBJ2-5 TRBV5-4 14 CASSLRRAPETQYF
TRBJ2-7 TRBV28 15 CASSSPGPGLYEQYF
TRBJ1-2 TRBV2 11 CASSLQGGYTF
TRBJ1-3 TRBV7-9 15 CASSAAGASGNTIYF
TRBJ2-7 TRBV28 16 CASIGTSGTSRYEQYF
TRBJ2-1 TRBV6-6 14 CASYVVWRGNEQFF
TRBJ1-3 TRBV28 14 CASSLRSSGRTIYF
TRBJ1-2 TRBV14 14 CASSQVRGGNGYTF
TRBJ1-5 TRBV11-2 13 CASSGGPNQPQHF
TRBJ1-2 TRBV6-5 15 CASRGQAGSNYGYTF
TRBJ1-1 TRBV18 14 CASSLNQGTTEAFF
TRBJ2-3 TRBV5-6 16 CASSLGLASSTDTQYF
TRBJ1-2 TRBV12-5 14 CASGQSGRAYGYTF
TRBJ2-3 TRBV5-1 18 CASSLIPLAGVLTDTQYF
TRBJ2-6 TRBV7-8 16 CASSLGFVSGANVLTF
TRBJ2-2 TRBV10-2 13 CARRGAGTGELFF
TRBJ1-5 TRBV19 16 CASSDPPGSRNQPQHF
TRBJ2-3 TRBV30 13 CARTGTGDHTQYF
TRBJ2-7 TRBV30 16 CAWSVPGTYLRGEQYF
TRBJ1-2 TRBV5-6 14 CASSLVKGSYGYTF
TRBJ2-3 TRBV18 17 CASSPPWRRASGDTQYF
TRBJ1-3 TRBV30 11 CAWKGGNTIYF
TRBJ1-1 TRBV6-5 13 CASSYAGGTEAFF
TRBJ2-5 TRBV7-7 16 CASSLGLREAGETQYF
TRBJ1-1 TRBV27 13 CATRGWGNTEAFF
TRBJ2-7 TRBV5-4 14 CASSSSGTGTEQYF
TRBJ1-2 TRBV23-1 17 CASSQIDLGPDRSGYTF